Detailed here is one TCR beta chain. The sample belongs to a study of control samples from healthy donors and cancer patients. The germline V gene has CDR1 SEHNR and CDR2 FQNEAQ (reference sequence). This CDR3 spans 15 amino acids. Trimming took 4 bases from V and 6 from J; bases not matched to a gene: 8. Data came from immunoSEQ multiplex PCR; TCRdb stores just in-frame clones and leaves some out. The sample consists of over 75,000 clones, 91% of them appearing once. The sample consisted of blood. The TCR originated in a man between 25 and 39 years old in good health. The V and J genes are TRBV7-9 and TRBJ2-5; 10 bases match TRBD2. The CDR3 nucleotides read TGTGCCAGCAGCTCCTCCGGACTAGCGGAACAGACCCAGTACTTC. It yields the protein CASSSSGLAEQTQYF.